This TCR beta chain was retrieved from a study of blood T cell repertoires in COVID-19. Ages ranged from roughly 18 to 100 years, with residence in approximately 23 US areas. The CDR3 is 15 amino acids. Germline CDR1 is KGHSH and CDR2 is LQKENI. With V trimmed by 6 bases and J by 1 base, 7 bases remained unmatched. Only in-frame clones appear in the TCRdb table, and some are missing; sequencing was by immunoSEQ multiplex PCR. This sample carries hundreds of thousands of clones, around 84% of them seen once, and the ten largest clones take around 4.1%. This chain links TRBV18 with TRBJ1-1; the match to TRBD1 covers 8 bases. The TCR sequence derives from a man aged 25-40 years with acute COVID-19. Sequences were obtained from PBMCs or T cells enriched from blood (not recorded which). The CDR3 loop is CASSRLGQENTEAFF. CDR3 sequence (DNA): TGTGCCAGCTCTCGCCTGGGACAGGAGAACACTGAAGCTTTCTTT.